The 5 T cell receptor beta chains below all came from one sample that was sequenced in a study of regulatory T cells in long-lasting Graves disease. Combining iRepertoire HTBI primers with Arm-PCR of CDR3 regions, the authors built TCR beta libraries. From the multiplex PCR reads, TCRdb called clonotypes with MiXCR, one entry per CDR3 protein. The sample comprises approximately 360,000 distinct CDR3 sequences, approximately 23% of which are singletons, and approximately 28% rests with the top ten. Time point specified: persistent/refractory GD, antithyroid drugs over 5 years with positive TRAb. Extracted PBMC RNA gave rise to the TCR library. Sequencing was performed on peripheral blood mononuclear cells (PBMCs), taken when the disease was refractory, from a patient treated with antithyroid drugs. These receptors all stem from a woman aged 40 to 50 with Graves disease.

The CDR3 bases are TGCGCCAGCAGCACTGGCGGGACAGGGGACCCCCCCACCTTC. As protein: CASSTGGTGDPPTF. The V call is TRBV5-1, the J call TRBJ1-2; 10 bases match TRBD1. V was clipped by 4 bases and J by 13 bases; unmatched bases: 13. The germline CDR1 and CDR2 sequences are SGHRS and YFSETQ. There are 14 residues in the CDR3.

The J gene is TRBJ1-1, the V gene TRBV29-1; 9 bases are shared with TRBD1. There are 13 residues in the CDR3. Germline V CDR1 and CDR2: SQVTM, ANQGSEA. V gave up 6 bases and J gave up 3 bases; unmatched junction bases: 5. The DNA for the CDR3 is TGCAGCGTGCGCCGACAGGGGGACACTGAAGCTTTCTTT. Translation: CSVRRQGDTEAFF.

As regards this clonotype: A much larger clonotype is one base distant, so this may be a read error. The chain couples TRBV7-9 to TRBJ1-4; no clear D. The germline V gene has CDR1 SEHNR and CDR2 FQNEAQ (reference sequence). The CDR3 length is 13 residues. V lost 5 bases to trimming and J lost 1 base, with 5 bases between them. DNA of the CDR3: TGTGCCAGCAGCCGGGAAACTAATGAAAAACTGTTTTTT. Translated, it gives CASSRETNEKLFF.

V is TRBV11-2 and J is TRBJ2-1; 13 bases agree with TRBD2. This CDR3 comprises 21 residues. Germline CDR1 and CDR2: SGHAT and FQNNGV. J gave up 3 bases and V 1 base, and 15 bases lay outside the gene matches. The CDR3 bases are TGTGCCAGCAGCTTAGGAACTAGCGGGAGGGCTGGGTCTTTCTTCTACAATGAGCAGTTCTTC. It translates to CASSLGTSGRAGSFFYNEQFF.

The chain joins TRBV19 to TRBJ2-7, with TRBD2 matching over 8 bases. Germline CDR1 reads LNHDA; CDR2 reads SQIVND (reference sequence). V shed 5 bases, J shed 2 bases, and the junction held 2 bases outside the gene matches. This CDR3 has 13 residues. CDR3 coding DNA: TGTGCCAGTAGTTGGGGACTAGCCTACGAGCAGTACTTC. It encodes CASSWGLAYEQYF. Based on the CDR3 plus reference TRBV19 and TRBJ2-7, the full variable domain is DGGITQSPKYLFRKEGQNVTLSCEQNLNHDAMYWYRQDPGQGLRLIYYSQIVNDFQKGDIAEGYSVSREKKESFPLTVTSAQKNPTAFYLCASSWGLAYEQYFGPGTRLTVT.